These 22 T cell receptor beta chains came from one sample sequenced in a study of patients and donors after allogeneic stem cell transplantation. TCRdb used MiXCR to reprocess the RT-PCR reads, holding one entry per CDR3 protein. The sample consists of approximately 170,000 distinct CDR3 sequences, 24% of them appearing once. Material: blood, either unsorted or a sorted T cell fraction (not recorded which). These receptors were collected from a human donor who was either an allogeneic HSCT recipient or a stem cell or donor lymphocyte infusion donor (not recorded which). It is not recorded whose cells these are; they may come from a transplant donor.

This clonotype has more than one count but fewer than ten. V gene TRBV12-3 or TRBV12-4 combines with J gene TRBJ2-3; TRBD1 agrees at 8 bases. With V trimmed by 6 bases and J by 1 base, 6 bases remained unmatched. This CDR3 spans 15 amino acids. CDR3 coding DNA: TGTGCCAGCAGCCCTGACAGGGGAGGCACAGATACGCAGTATTTT. This sequence encodes CASSPDRGGTDTQYF.

This clonotype was counted only a few times. The chain links TRBV7-3 to TRBJ1-2, with a weak D call TRBD1 (5 bases). Germline loops: CDR1 SGHTA, CDR2 FQGTGA. The CDR3 runs to 16 residues. V gave up 5 bases and J gave up 9 bases, with 25 bases separating them. CDR3 sequence reads: CASSPSNHRDSSRYTF. The CDR3 bases are TGTGCCAGCAGCCCATCAAACCACCGAGACAGCTCGCGCTACACCTTC. Full variable domain (rest looked up from reference TRBV7-3 and TRBJ1-2): GAGVSQTPSNKVTEKGKYVELRCDPISGHTALYWYRQSLGQGPEFLIYFQGTGAADDSGLPNDRFFAVRPEGSVSTLKIQRTERGDSAVYLCASSPSNHRDSSRYTFGSGTRLTVV.

The chain carries TRBV10-3 and TRBJ2-7; a weak D match, TRBD1 (5 bases). The germline CDR1 and CDR2 sequences are ENHRY and SYGVKD. Trimming cost V 8 bases and J 7 bases, with 15 bases left between them. The length of the CDR3 is 12 residues. CDR3 region: CAIGRVRWEQYF. CDR3 coding DNA: TGTGCCATCGGCAGGGTTCGTTGGGAGCAGTACTTC.

This clonotype was detected a few times. The rearrangement joins TRBV12-3 or TRBV12-4 to TRBJ1-2, with D perhaps TRBD1 (6 bases). The CDR3 totals 14 residues. The V end was cut by 2 bases, the J end by 0 bases, with 7 bases between. The CDR3 nucleotides are TGTGCCAGCAGTTTAAGACAGGCTAACTATGGCTACACCTTC. This gives the protein CASSLRQANYGYTF.

V and J are TRBV20-1 and TRBJ1-5; D gene uncertain. In germline, CDR1 is DFQATT, CDR2 SNEGSKA (reference sequence). The CDR3 runs to 18 residues. V was shortened by 0 bases and J by 0 bases, with 18 bases between the two germline ends. The CDR3 nucleotides read TGCAGTGCTAGAGATTCCGGTCCTGCGGGAGTTAGCAATCAGCCCCAGCATTTT. Translating gives CSARDSGPAGVSNQPQHF.

About this clonotype itself: This may stem from a read error, because a much larger clone lies one nucleotide away. A read error is likely, as this CDR3 ends without the conserved phenylalanine or tryptophan. The chain recombines TRBV28 with TRBJ1-1; no firm D call. Germline loops: CDR1 MDHEN, CDR2 SYDVKM. The CDR3 runs 13 residues. The V and J ends lost 4 bases and 0 bases respectively, with 6 bases between them. The chain's CDR3 is CASSSGMNTEAFL. CDR3 nucleotide sequence: TGTGCCAGCAGTTCCGGAATGAACACTGAAGCTTTCTTG.

The chain uses TRBV20-1 and TRBJ2-7; D assignment may be TRBD1 or TRBD2 (5 bases each). V was trimmed by 5 bases and J by 6 bases, leaving 8 bases between them. Germline CDR1 DFQATT, CDR2 SNEGSKA (reference sequence). The CDR3 length is 10 residues. CDR3 DNA sequence: TGCAGTGCTCGGGACGTCGAGCAGTACTTC. Protein sequence: CSARDVEQYF.

This clonotype was recorded a few times. The rearrangement uses TRBV5-1 and TRBJ1-6; D gene unclear. Germline V gene data show CDR1 as SGHRS and CDR2 as YFSETQ. The V end was cut by 0 bases, the J end by 0 bases, with 7 bases between. This CDR3 spans 16 amino acids. For the CDR3, the DNA is TGCGCCAGCAGCTTGGTGGCACACTCCTATAATTCACCCCTCCACTTT. It yields the protein CASSLVAHSYNSPLHF.

The V call is TRBV12-5, the J call TRBJ2-7; D assignment may be TRBD1 or TRBD2 (5 bases each). V was clipped by 0 bases and J by 4 bases, with 13 bases between them. The germline V gene has CDR1 LGHNT and CDR2 FRNRAP. The CDR3 has 15 residues. The CDR3 DNA is TGTGCTAGTGGTTTGGTAGGGACCCGAATATACGAGCAGTACTTC. Protein product: CASGLVGTRIYEQYF.

The rearrangement uses TRBV5-1 and TRBJ1-1; D gene unclear. CDR3 length: 16 amino acids. V dropped 3 bases and J dropped 0 bases, with 15 bases sitting between them. The germline V gene encodes CDR1 SGHRS and CDR2 YFSETQ. In DNA form, the CDR3 reads TGCGCCAGCAGCTCCGGACCGACAATGATGAACACTGAAGCTTTCTTT. Translation gives CASSSGPTMMNTEAFF.

The rearrangement links TRBV20-1 to TRBJ2-1, with 11 bases fitting TRBD2. Germline trimming cut 6 bases from V and 0 bases from J; bases unmatched to any gene: 7. This CDR3 has 16 amino acids. Germline V lookup: CDR1 DFQATT, CDR2 SNEGSKA (reference sequence). The CDR3 spells CSAGLAGRSSYNEQFF. CDR3 DNA sequence: TGCAGTGCAGGACTAGCGGGCCGGAGCTCCTACAATGAGCAGTTCTTC.

The chain uses TRBV7-2 and TRBJ1-2; 10 nucleotides agree with TRBD1. The CDR3 is 12 amino acids. The V gene's germline CDR1 is SGHTA and CDR2 FQGNSA. After removal of 5 bases from V and 11 bases from J, the junction contained 5 bases not matched to a gene. The CDR3 loop reads CASSLDRGPYTF. Written as DNA, the CDR3 is TGTGCCAGCAGCCTCGACAGGGGGCCTTACACCTTC.

The chain carries TRBV29-1 and TRBJ2-1, with no clear D. Trimming cost V 5 bases and J 6 bases, with 11 bases left between them. Germline CDR1 and CDR2: SQVTM and ANQGSEA. The CDR3 loop spans 12 amino acids. This CDR3 reads CSVTHGRNEQFF. The CDR3 DNA sequence: TGCAGCGTTACCCATGGCCGCAATGAGCAGTTCTTC.

This clonotype has a handful of counts. V and J are TRBV15 and TRBJ1-1; 8 bases are shared with TRBD1. Trimming cost V 5 bases and J 5 bases; bases outside gene matches: 4. This CDR3 contains 13 residues. CDR1 is LNHNV and CDR2 is YYDKDF in the germline V gene (reference sequence). The CDR3 spells CATSDRQGTEAFF. The DNA for the CDR3 is TGTGCCACCAGCGATAGACAGGGGACTGAAGCTTTCTTT. Using reference TRBV15 and TRBJ1-1 for the parts outside the CDR3, the full variable domain is DAMVIQNPRYQVTQFGKPVTLSCSQTLNHNVMYWYQQKSSQAPKLLFHYYDKDFNNEADTPDNFQSRRPNTSFCFLDIRSPGLGDTAMYLCATSDRQGTEAFFGQGTRLTVV.

Only a few counts were recorded for this clonotype. This chain uses TRBV28 with TRBJ1-6; D is unclear. V shed 5 bases and J shed 7 bases, with 24 bases lying between them. Germline V gene data show CDR1 as MDHEN and CDR2 as SYDVKM. This CDR3 comprises 18 residues. CDR3 protein: CASSLRQLLRTFNSPLHF. CDR3 in DNA: TGTGCCAGCAGTCTACGGCAGCTACTAAGAACGTTCAATTCACCCCTCCACTTT.

The table lists this clonotype with a few counts. The genes are TRBV3-1 and TRBJ2-1; D is ambiguous. CDR1 is LGHDT, CDR2 YNNKEL, per germline (reference sequence). CDR3 length: 13 residues. Deletions cut 0 bases from V and 2 bases from J, with 2 bases between. CDR3 bases: TGTGCCAGCAGCCAAGAACCCTACAATGAGCAGTTCTTC. Protein sequence: CASSQEPYNEQFF.

The gene calls are TRBV5-1 and TRBJ2-1; 14 bases fit TRBD2. The CDR3 sequence is 17 residues long. Per the germline V gene, CDR1 is SGHRS and CDR2 is YFSETQ. V lost 4 bases to trimming and J lost 0 bases; unmatched junction nucleotides: 3. The CDR3 DNA reads TGCGCCAGCAGCCCAGGGACTAGCGGGAGCTCCTACAATGAGCAGTTCTTC. It codes for CASSPGTSGSSYNEQFF.

The genes are TRBV20-1 and TRBJ2-3, with 14 bases fitting TRBD2. The CDR3 is 16 amino acids. V trimming: 6 bases; J trimming: 4 bases; junction bases outside the gene matches: 9. Germline assignment: CDR1 DFQATT and CDR2 SNEGSKA (reference sequence). CDR3 residues: CSARLAGGPLADTQYF. The CDR3 DNA reads TGCAGTGCCAGACTAGCGGGAGGGCCTCTGGCAGATACGCAGTATTTT.

The genes are TRBV3-1 and TRBJ1-6; D remains ambiguous. The CDR3 is made up of 15 amino acids. V shed 1 base and J shed 6 bases, with 10 bases lying between them. Germline values: CDR1 LGHDT, CDR2 YNNKEL (reference sequence). CDR3 bases: TGTGCCAGCAGCCAAGGGGTTTTCGGTAATTCACCCCTCCACTTT. It yields the protein CASSQGVFGNSPLHF.

CDR3 nucleotide sequence: TGTGCCAGCAGCTTTGGTGGTCAGTTCGCTGAGACCCAGTACTTC. This gives the protein CASSFGGQFAETQYF. J is TRBJ2-5 and V is TRBV7-2; D uncertain. The V gene lost 3 bases and the J gene lost 5 bases, with 16 bases spanning the gap. The germline gives CDR1 SGHTA, CDR2 FQGNSA. The CDR3 is made up of 15 amino acids.

In its sample, this clonotype was seen a few times. This rearrangement joins TRBV18 to TRBJ1-1; D might be TRBD1 (6 bases). The CDR3 is 14 amino acids. Germline V gene sequence: CDR1 KGHSH, CDR2 LQKENI. V shed 6 bases and J shed 8 bases, with 19 bases lying between them. CDR3 in amino acids: CASSYLDRSTEAFF. The CDR3 nucleotides are TGTGCCAGCTCGTATTTGGACAGATCGACCGAAGCTTTCTTT.

This chain uses TRBV7-2 with TRBJ1-3, with D hard to call. This CDR3 region has 13 residues. Trimming stripped 4 bases from V and 2 bases from J, with 6 bases between. Germline CDR1 reads SGHTA; CDR2 reads FQGNSA. The CDR3 spells CASSSQPGNTIYF. Here the CDR3 DNA reads TGTGCCAGCAGCTCCCAACCTGGAAACACCATATATTTT.